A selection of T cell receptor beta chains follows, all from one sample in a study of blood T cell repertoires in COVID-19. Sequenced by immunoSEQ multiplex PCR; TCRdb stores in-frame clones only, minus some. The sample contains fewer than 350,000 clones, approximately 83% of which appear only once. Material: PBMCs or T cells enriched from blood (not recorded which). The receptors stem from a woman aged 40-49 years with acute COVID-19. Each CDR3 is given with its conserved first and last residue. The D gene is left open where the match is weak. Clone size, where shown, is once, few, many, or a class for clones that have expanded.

CDR3aa: CASSEESGFINQPQHF
CDR3nt: TGTGCCAGCAGTGAGGAATCAGGTTTTATCAATCAGCCCCAGCATTTT
d_gene: -
j_gene: TRBJ1-5
abundance: -
len: 16
v_gene: TRBV2

CDR3aa: CASRGTGKPYEQYF
CDR3nt: TGTGCCAGCAGGGGGACAGGTAAACCCTACGAGCAGTACTTC
d_gene: TRBD1
j_gene: TRBJ2-7
abundance: once
len: 14
v_gene: TRBV7-2

CDR3aa: CASSRVLAGAQEQYF
CDR3nt: TGTGCCAGCAGTCGAGTCCTAGCGGGAGCCCAGGAGCAGTACTTC
d_gene: TRBD2
j_gene: TRBJ2-7
abundance: -
len: 15
v_gene: TRBV28

CDR3aa: CASMPTDRNEKLFF
CDR3nt: TGTGCCAGTATGCCCACAGATAGGAATGAAAAACTGTTTTTT
d_gene: -
j_gene: TRBJ1-4
abundance: once
len: 14
v_gene: TRBV19

CDR3aa: CASSLLGAFTDTQYF
CDR3nt: TGTGCCAGCAGCTTATTAGGGGCGTTCACAGATACGCAGTATTTT
d_gene: -
j_gene: TRBJ2-3
abundance: -
len: 15
v_gene: TRBV7-9

CDR3aa: CASSLQAVGPYTF
CDR3nt: TGTGCCAGCAGTCTCCAAGCGGTAGGTCCGTACACCTTC
d_gene: -
j_gene: TRBJ1-2
abundance: -
len: 13
v_gene: TRBV27

CDR3aa: CASSVRLAGLQNTGELFF
CDR3nt: TGTGCCAGCAGCGTTCGACTAGCGGGCCTCCAGAACACCGGGGAGCTGTTTTTT
d_gene: TRBD2
j_gene: TRBJ2-2
abundance: -
len: 18
v_gene: TRBV9

CDR3aa: CASRGSGTGAEQYF
CDR3nt: TGTGCCAGCAGGGGGTCTGGGACAGGGGCCGAGCAGTACTTC
d_gene: TRBD1
j_gene: TRBJ2-7
abundance: -
len: 14
v_gene: TRBV28

CDR3aa: CASSARLAGGSMVRQETQYF
CDR3nt: TGTGCCAGCAGCGCCCGACTAGCGGGGGGTTCTATGGTCAGGCAAGAGACCCAGTACTTC
d_gene: TRBD2
j_gene: TRBJ2-5
abundance: once
len: 20
v_gene: TRBV5-5

CDR3aa: CASRLGGGGTDTQYF
CDR3nt: TGTGCCAGCAGATTAGGGGGGGGAGGCACAGATACGCAGTATTTT
d_gene: -
j_gene: TRBJ2-3
abundance: -
len: 15
v_gene: TRBV27

CDR3aa: CASSVSYNEQFF
CDR3nt: TGTGCCAGCAGCGTTAGCTACAATGAGCAGTTCTTC
d_gene: -
j_gene: TRBJ2-1
abundance: -
len: 12
v_gene: TRBV5-4

CDR3aa: CASSPTLGVFGVGEQYF
CDR3nt: TGTGCCAGCAGCCCGACCCTCGGGGTATTCGGGGTGGGAGAGCAGTACTTC
d_gene: -
j_gene: TRBJ2-7
abundance: -
len: 17
v_gene: TRBV11-2

CDR3aa: CASRPGQVYGLNYGYTF
CDR3nt: TGTGCCAGTAGACCCGGACAGGTCTACGGGTTAAACTATGGCTACACCTTC
d_gene: TRBD1
j_gene: TRBJ1-2
abundance: -
len: 17
v_gene: TRBV19

CDR3aa: CASSRVPFRGGPTGELFF
CDR3nt: TGTGCCAGCAGCCGGGTGCCCTTCCGGGGGGGACCAACCGGGGAGCTGTTTTTT
d_gene: TRBD2
j_gene: TRBJ2-2
abundance: once
len: 18
v_gene: TRBV9

CDR3aa: CASSMERTRTPLHF
CDR3nt: TGTGCCAGTAGTATGGAACGAACTAGGACACCCCTCCACTTT
d_gene: -
j_gene: TRBJ1-6
abundance: -
len: 14
v_gene: TRBV19

CDR3aa: CASSLDPTGNNEQFF
CDR3nt: TGTGCCAGCAGCCTCGACCCGACAGGGAACAATGAGCAGTTCTTC
d_gene: TRBD1
j_gene: TRBJ2-1
abundance: -
len: 15
v_gene: TRBV7-6

CDR3aa: CASSLNFGDWETQYF
CDR3nt: TGCGCCAGCAGCCTCAACTTCGGGGATTGGGAGACCCAGTACTTC
d_gene: -
j_gene: TRBJ2-5
abundance: -
len: 15
v_gene: TRBV5-1

CDR3aa: CASSSTGQGLTYEQYF
CDR3nt: TGTGCCAGCAGCTCGACCGGACAGGGTCTTACCTACGAGCAGTACTTC
d_gene: TRBD1
j_gene: TRBJ2-7
abundance: -
len: 16
v_gene: TRBV11-2

CDR3aa: CASSPDRGFAYGYTF
CDR3nt: TGTGCCAGCAGTCCCGACAGGGGTTTCGCCTATGGCTACACCTTC
d_gene: TRBD1
j_gene: TRBJ1-2
abundance: -
len: 15
v_gene: TRBV6-5

CDR3aa: CASSYPGHGFYEQYF
CDR3nt: TGTGCCAGCAGTTATCCGGGACACGGCTTTTACGAGCAGTACTTC
d_gene: -
j_gene: TRBJ2-7
abundance: -
len: 15
v_gene: TRBV6-2/TRBV6-3

CDR3aa: CASSLGTGRSETQYF
CDR3nt: TGCGCCAGCAGCCTGGGGACAGGGAGGTCAGAGACCCAGTACTTC
d_gene: TRBD1
j_gene: TRBJ2-5
abundance: -
len: 15
v_gene: TRBV5-1

CDR3aa: CASSLVAGGGYNEQFF
CDR3nt: TGTGCCAGCAGCTTGGTCGCCGGGGGAGGCTACAATGAGCAGTTCTTC
d_gene: -
j_gene: TRBJ2-1
abundance: -
len: 16
v_gene: TRBV5-6

CDR3aa: CASSLVANTDTQYF
CDR3nt: TGTGCCAGCAGCTTAGTTGCTAACACAGATACGCAGTATTTT
d_gene: -
j_gene: TRBJ2-3
abundance: -
len: 14
v_gene: TRBV11-3

CDR3aa: CASSSYRVGNTIYF
CDR3nt: TGTGCCAGCAGCTCTTACAGGGTGGGAAACACCATATATTTT
d_gene: -
j_gene: TRBJ1-3
abundance: -
len: 14
v_gene: TRBV13

CDR3aa: CASSEVSSEYEQFF
CDR3nt: TGCGCCAGCAGTGAGGTGTCTAGCGAGTATGAGCAGTTCTTC
d_gene: -
j_gene: TRBJ2-1
abundance: -
len: 14
v_gene: TRBV10-2

CDR3aa: CASSLLRTGGEKLFF
CDR3nt: TGTGCCAGCAGCCTACTACGGACAGGGGGTGAAAAACTGTTTTTT
d_gene: TRBD1
j_gene: TRBJ1-4
abundance: -
len: 15
v_gene: TRBV5-5

CDR3aa: CASSTSDRGNEKLFF
CDR3nt: TGCGCCAGCAGCACCTCGGACAGGGGAAATGAAAAACTGTTTTTT
d_gene: TRBD1
j_gene: TRBJ1-4
abundance: -
len: 15
v_gene: TRBV5-1

CDR3aa: CASSSDSLAKNIQYF
CDR3nt: TGTGCCAGCAGCTCTGACAGTCTAGCCAAAAACATTCAGTACTTC
d_gene: -
j_gene: TRBJ2-4
abundance: -
len: 15
v_gene: TRBV7-2

CDR3aa: CASSPIYEQFF
CDR3nt: TGTGCCAGCAGCCCTATCTATGAGCAGTTCTTC
d_gene: -
j_gene: TRBJ2-1
abundance: -
len: 11
v_gene: TRBV7-9

CDR3aa: CASSLTPTEFGHGYTF
CDR3nt: TGTGCCAGCAGCTTAACCCCTACGGAGTTCGGTCATGGCTACACCTTC
d_gene: -
j_gene: TRBJ1-2
abundance: -
len: 16
v_gene: TRBV7-9

CDR3aa: CASSRTDSSYGYTF
CDR3nt: TGTGCCAGCTCCAGGACAGATTCAAGCTATGGCTACACCTTC
d_gene: -
j_gene: TRBJ1-2
abundance: once
len: 14
v_gene: TRBV5-6

CDR3aa: CASSLGGQGGETQYF
CDR3nt: TGTGCCAGCAGCTTAGGTGGACAGGGAGGAGAGACCCAGTACTTC
d_gene: TRBD1
j_gene: TRBJ2-5
abundance: once
len: 15
v_gene: TRBV11-3

CDR3aa: CASREVPTNEKLFF
CDR3nt: TGCGCCAGCCGAGAGGTCCCAACTAATGAAAAACTGTTTTTT
d_gene: -
j_gene: TRBJ1-4
abundance: -
len: 14
v_gene: TRBV5-1

CDR3aa: CASSAGTVNTEAFF
CDR3nt: TGTGCCAGCAGTGCCGGTACAGTGAACACTGAAGCTTTCTTT
d_gene: -
j_gene: TRBJ1-1
abundance: -
len: 14
v_gene: TRBV27

CDR3aa: CASSLQGTGGKNIQYF
CDR3nt: TGTGCCAGCAGCTTACAGGGGACAGGGGGAAAAAACATTCAGTACTTC
d_gene: TRBD1
j_gene: TRBJ2-4
abundance: -
len: 16
v_gene: TRBV7-2

CDR3aa: CASSLQNTEAFF
CDR3nt: TGTGCCAGCAGCTTACAGAACACTGAAGCTTTCTTT
d_gene: -
j_gene: TRBJ1-1
abundance: few
len: 12
v_gene: TRBV7-9

CDR3aa: CASSSQKGARYQETQYF
CDR3nt: TGTGCCAGCAGTTCTCAGAAGGGGGCCAGGTACCAAGAGACCCAGTACTTC
d_gene: TRBD1
j_gene: TRBJ2-5
abundance: -
len: 17
v_gene: TRBV27

CDR3aa: CATSKNLAGELETQYF
CDR3nt: TGTGCCACCAGCAAAAACTTAGCGGGAGAACTAGAGACCCAGTACTTC
d_gene: TRBD2
j_gene: TRBJ2-5
abundance: -
len: 16
v_gene: TRBV15

CDR3aa: CASSPPSGAQHF
CDR3nt: TGTGCCAGCTCACCACCAAGTGGAGCCCAGCATTTT
d_gene: -
j_gene: TRBJ1-5
abundance: -
len: 12
v_gene: TRBV18

CDR3aa: CASSPWTGTGYTF
CDR3nt: TGTGCCAGTAGTCCGTGGACAGGGACCGGCTACACCTTC
d_gene: TRBD1
j_gene: TRBJ1-2
abundance: -
len: 13
v_gene: TRBV19

CDR3aa: CASSQVGREQYF
CDR3nt: TGTGCCAGCAGCCAAGTGGGGAGAGAGCAGTACTTC
d_gene: -
j_gene: TRBJ2-7
abundance: -
len: 12
v_gene: TRBV3-1/TRBV3-2

CDR3aa: CASSYSEETEAFF
CDR3nt: TGTGCCAGCAGTTACTCTGAGGAAACTGAAGCTTTCTTT
d_gene: -
j_gene: TRBJ1-1
abundance: -
len: 13
v_gene: TRBV6-2/TRBV6-3

CDR3aa: CASSLTSNTGELFF
CDR3nt: TGTGCCAGCAGCTTAACTAGCAACACCGGGGAGCTGTTTTTT
d_gene: -
j_gene: TRBJ2-2
abundance: few
len: 14
v_gene: TRBV7-3

CDR3aa: CASSFTRAGGFSSYNEQFF
CDR3nt: TGTGCCAGCAGCTTTACTAGGGCAGGGGGCTTTAGCTCCTACAATGAGCAGTTCTTC
d_gene: TRBD1
j_gene: TRBJ2-1
abundance: once
len: 19
v_gene: TRBV7-2

CDR3aa: CATGLAGGGAYNEQFF
CDR3nt: TGTGCCACTGGACTAGCGGGGGGAGGGGCTTACAATGAGCAGTTCTTC
d_gene: TRBD2
j_gene: TRBJ2-1
abundance: -
len: 16
v_gene: TRBV10-3

CDR3aa: CASSTVINQPQHF
CDR3nt: TGTGCCAGTAGTACAGTAATCAATCAGCCCCAGCATTTT
d_gene: -
j_gene: TRBJ1-5
abundance: -
len: 13
v_gene: TRBV19

CDR3aa: CASSLLYNEQFF
CDR3nt: TGCGCCAGCAGCCTTTTGTACAATGAGCAGTTCTTC
d_gene: -
j_gene: TRBJ2-1
abundance: -
len: 12
v_gene: TRBV5-1

CDR3aa: CASITAAAGYQPQHF
CDR3nt: TGTGCCAGCATCACAGCAGCGGCGGGATATCAGCCCCAGCATTTT
d_gene: -
j_gene: TRBJ1-5
abundance: -
len: 15
v_gene: TRBV28

CDR3aa: CASSEEVVNTEAFF
CDR3nt: TGTGCCAGCAGTGAGGAGGTGGTGAACACTGAAGCTTTCTTT
d_gene: -
j_gene: TRBJ1-1
abundance: -
len: 14
v_gene: TRBV2

CDR3aa: CASTGEGNTEAFF
CDR3nt: TGTGCCAGCACGGGGGAGGGGAACACTGAAGCTTTCTTT
d_gene: -
j_gene: TRBJ1-1
abundance: -
len: 13
v_gene: TRBV2

CDR3aa: CASSSGIGGGLPDTQYF
CDR3nt: TGTGCCAGCAGCTCCGGCATAGGGGGCGGATTGCCAGATACGCAGTATTTT
d_gene: TRBD1
j_gene: TRBJ2-3
abundance: -
len: 17
v_gene: TRBV7-2

CDR3aa: CASSLNHRGYGYTF
CDR3nt: TGTGCCAGCAGTTTGAACCACAGGGGCTATGGCTACACCTTC
d_gene: TRBD1
j_gene: TRBJ1-2
abundance: -
len: 14
v_gene: TRBV27

CDR3aa: CASSLKSSGEQYF
CDR3nt: TGTGCCAGCAGCTTAAAATCTTCCGGGGAGCAGTACTTC
d_gene: -
j_gene: TRBJ2-7
abundance: -
len: 13
v_gene: TRBV7-8

CDR3aa: CASSNLGQGPNSPLHF
CDR3nt: TGTGCCAGCAGCAATCTCGGACAGGGCCCTAATTCACCCCTCCACTTT
d_gene: TRBD1
j_gene: TRBJ1-6
abundance: -
len: 16
v_gene: TRBV3-1/TRBV3-2

CDR3aa: CASTGGGSREQFF
CDR3nt: TGTGCCAGCACGGGCGGGGGATCCCGTGAGCAGTTCTTC
d_gene: TRBD2
j_gene: TRBJ2-1
abundance: -
len: 13
v_gene: TRBV6-5

CDR3aa: CASSTLDRQGKAFF
CDR3nt: TGTGCCAGCAGCACCTTGGACAGGCAAGGGAAAGCTTTCTTT
d_gene: TRBD1
j_gene: TRBJ1-1
abundance: -
len: 14
v_gene: TRBV7-9

CDR3aa: CASSQPSRTTEAFF
CDR3nt: TGTGCCAGCAGCCAGCCGAGTAGGACAACTGAAGCTTTCTTT
d_gene: -
j_gene: TRBJ1-1
abundance: -
len: 14
v_gene: TRBV3-1/TRBV3-2

CDR3aa: CASSTSGGSLIYEQYF
CDR3nt: TGTGCCAGTAGTACCTCAGGGGGCTCCCTGATTTACGAGCAGTACTTC
d_gene: TRBD1
j_gene: TRBJ2-7
abundance: -
len: 16
v_gene: TRBV19

CDR3aa: CASSLGQGNLDNQPQHF
CDR3nt: TGTGCCAGCAGCTTGGGACAGGGCAATTTGGACAATCAGCCCCAGCATTTT
d_gene: TRBD1
j_gene: TRBJ1-5
abundance: few
len: 17
v_gene: TRBV11-2